The 30 T cell receptor beta chains reported below all come from one sample, sequenced in a study of post-analysis software for immune sequencing data (dated by TCRdb to the mid-2010s). Broad study findings and their caveats: Patients showed significantly higher frequencies than controls for five TRBV segments, among them TRBV5-6, TRBV5-1 and TRBV20-1.

No antigen has been identified for these receptors. Receptor amplification or capture employed PCR. TCRdb names Illumina HiSeq 2500 as the instrument used. To reduce PCR and sequencing biases, unique molecular identifiers were incorporated into the TCR beta cDNA libraries. The public sequencing data were trimmed at Q25 with fastp and processed into clonotypes with MiXCR by TCRdb, which kept only in-frame beta chains. Each CDR3 protein gets just one entry, which takes the most common genes and DNA from the rows behind it. The sample data list roughly 800,000 distinct CDR3 sequences, and about 27% of these were observed just once. More than 0.55% of the sample belongs to the ten largest clones. The sample was blood. The receptors originated from a girl under 18 with multiple sclerosis.

This chain links TRBV29-1 with TRBJ1-1; TRBD1 matches at 9 bases. This CDR3 contains 12 residues. V trimming: 7 bases; J trimming: 7 bases; junction bases outside the gene matches: 7. Looked up from germline, CDR1 is SQVTM and CDR2 is ANQGSEA. The CDR3 DNA reads TGCAGCGCCCAGACAGGGGGAGATGAAGCTTTCTTT. It translates to CSAQTGGDEAFF. Using reference TRBV29-1 and TRBJ1-1 for the parts outside the CDR3, the full variable domain is SAVISQKPSRDICQRGTSLTIQCQVDSQVTMMFWYRQQPGQSLTLIATANQGSEATYESGFVIDKFPISRPNLTFSTLTVSNMSPEDSSIYLCSAQTGGDEAFFGQGTRLTVV.

The J gene is TRBJ1-2, the V gene TRBV6-5; maybe TRBD1 (6 bases). Germline V gene lookup returns CDR1 MNHEY and CDR2 SVGAGI. V was trimmed by 8 bases and J by 8 bases, leaving 18 bases between them. The CDR3 is 13 amino acids. Here the CDR3 reads CASAGQGSNGYTF. The CDR3 coding sequence is TGTGCCAGCGCGGGCCAGGGGTCGAACGGCTACACCTTC.

The genes are TRBV7-9 and TRBJ1-4; no clear D. Trimming pared 4 bases from V and 8 bases from J, leaving 11 bases between. CDR3 length: 13 amino acids. The germline V gene has CDR1 SEHNR and CDR2 FQNEAQ (reference sequence). DNA for the CDR3: TGTGCCAGCAGCTCTTCCGGATTAGAAAAACTGTTTTTT. It translates to CASSSSGLEKLFF. Variable domain in full (rest from reference TRBV7-9 and TRBJ1-4): DTGVSQNPRHKITKRGQNVTFRCDPISEHNRLYWYRQTLGQGPEFLTYFQNEAQLEKSRLLSDRFSAERPKGSFSTLEIQRTEQGDSAMYLCASSSSGLEKLFFGSGTQLSVL.

This chain joins TRBV7-2 and TRBJ1-1; TRBD1 matches at 8 bases. This CDR3 comprises 15 residues. V was pared by 5 bases and J by 0 bases, with 5 bases of the junction left unmatched. Germline V lookup: CDR1 SGHTA, CDR2 FQGNSA. The CDR3 loop is CASSPWTGMNTEAFF. In nucleotides, the CDR3 is TGTGCCAGCAGCCCCTGGACAGGGATGAACACTGAAGCTTTCTTT.

This clonotype has just a few counts. The chain uses TRBV20-1 and TRBJ2-1; 7 positions agree with TRBD1. Germline V gene lookup returns CDR1 DFQATT and CDR2 SNEGSKA (reference sequence). V dropped 0 bases and J dropped 6; count of bases not matched to a gene: 5. The CDR3 is made up of 14 amino acids. CDR3 bases: TGCAGTGCTAGAGATGGGGCAGGGGGCAATGAGCAGTTCTTC. Encoded protein: CSARDGAGGNEQFF.

This clonotype showed up just a few times. V and J are TRBV7-8 and TRBJ1-1; the D gene is possibly TRBD1 (5 bases). The CDR3 consists of 16 residues. The germline V gene has CDR1 SGHVS and CDR2 FQNEAQ. V was clipped by 5 bases and J by 7 bases, with 23 bases between them. DNA for the CDR3: TGTGCCAGCAGCCCCCGGACTCCAATGGGGGATATTGAAGCTTTCTTT. It translates to CASSPRTPMGDIEAFF.

The rearrangement links TRBV7-9 to TRBJ2-1; D might be TRBD2 (7 bases). The CDR3 runs 15 residues. Germline CDR1 SEHNR, CDR2 FQNEAQ (reference sequence). Trimming removed 2 bases from V and 5 bases from J, with 13 bases in between. CDR3 in DNA: TGTGCCAGCAGCTTATTCGGGGGGCGAAACAATGAGCAGTTCTTC. Translating gives CASSLFGGRNNEQFF.

This chain links TRBV24-1 with TRBJ2-1, with 7 bases aligning to TRBD1. The junction had 3 bases not matched to a gene; V was cut back by 5 bases and J by 3 bases. The germline CDR1 and CDR2 sequences are KGHDR and SFDVKD. The CDR3 has 14 residues. For the CDR3, the DNA is TGTGCCACCAGTGGGGACAGAGACTACAATGAGCAGTTCTTC. Residues: CATSGDRDYNEQFF.

This clonotype was counted only a few times. The chain has TRBV5-1 and TRBJ1-1; D remains unclear. CDR1 and CDR2 (germline): SGHRS, YFSETQ. The CDR3 is 13 residues long. With 0 bases removed from V and 6 bases from J, the gap between germline ends came to 9 bases. CDR3 in amino acids: CASSLAPGSEAFF. CDR3 sequence (DNA): TGCGCCAGCAGCTTGGCCCCGGGGTCTGAAGCTTTCTTT.

The V gene is TRBV18, the J gene TRBJ2-3, with D unresolved. This CDR3 contains 13 residues. Between the trimmed V and J ends, which lost 7 bases and 3 bases, there was a span of 11 bases. Germline CDR1 reads KGHSH; CDR2 reads LQKENI. This chain's CDR3 is CASFEKLTDTQYF. In DNA, the CDR3 is TGTGCCAGCTTCGAAAAACTTACAGATACGCAGTATTTT.

The CDR3 DNA is TGTGCCAGCAGCTCCGACAGGGGGCTATTAAATGAGCAGTTCTTC. Residues: CASSSDRGLLNEQFF. The chain couples TRBV7-8 to TRBJ2-1; 10 nucleotides match TRBD1. The CDR3 spans 15 residues. Trimming removed 4 bases from V and 7 bases from J; junction bases left unmatched: 7. Germline CDR1 is SGHVS and CDR2 is FQNEAQ.

This clonotype was picked up one time. The V gene is TRBV18, the J gene TRBJ2-1; unclear D gene. Trimming took 6 bases from V and 4 from J, leaving 28 bases between them. CDR1 and CDR2 from the germline V gene are KGHSH and LQKENI. The CDR3 contains 19 residues. Here the CDR3 reads CASSPAPPDRPGVYNEQFF. CDR3 in DNA: TGTGCCAGCTCCCCCGCACCACCGGACCGACCTGGGGTATACAATGAGCAGTTCTTC.

This clonotype was seen more than once but under ten times. The V and J genes are TRBV29-1 and TRBJ1-2; TRBD1 is a possible D gene (5 bases). The CDR3 has 11 amino acids. From germline, CDR1 is SQVTM and CDR2 ANQGSEA. V lost 4 bases, J lost 8 bases, and 11 bases lay in between. In DNA, the CDR3 is TGCAGCGTTGGAGGGGTGGAAGGCTACACCTTC. Amino acid sequence: CSVGGVEGYTF. Using reference TRBV29-1 and TRBJ1-2 for the parts outside the CDR3, the full variable domain is SAVISQKPSRDICQRGTSLTIQCQVDSQVTMMFWYRQQPGQSLTLIATANQGSEATYESGFVIDKFPISRPNLTFSTLTVSNMSPEDSSIYLCSVGGVEGYTFGSGTRLTVV.

The rearrangement joins TRBV20-1 to TRBJ1-4, with 8 positions matching TRBD1. This CDR3 spans 15 amino acids. V lost 2 bases and J lost 2; bases outside the gene matches: 4. Looked up from germline, CDR1 is DFQATT and CDR2 is SNEGSKA (reference sequence). The CDR3 spells CSARQGAPTNEKLFF. For the CDR3, the DNA is TGCAGTGCTAGACAGGGGGCGCCGACTAATGAAAAACTGTTTTTT.

The chain has TRBV6-6 and TRBJ2-5, with TRBD1 matching 8 bases. This CDR3 comprises 14 residues. After removal of 2 bases from V and 5 bases from J, the junction contained 4 bases not matched to a gene. Germline V gene sequence: CDR1 MNHNY, CDR2 SVGAGI (reference sequence). CDR3 bases: TGTGCCAGCAGTTACCGACAGGGGTGGGAGACCCAGTACTTC. This codes for CASSYRQGWETQYF.

This clonotype was observed a few times. CDR3 nucleotide sequence: TGCAGCGTTGGGAGGACAGGGACAAACTATGGCTACACCTTC. This sequence encodes CSVGRTGTNYGYTF. J is TRBJ1-2 and V is TRBV29-1, with TRBD1 matching 8 bases. The CDR3 spans 14 residues. V trimming: 4 bases; J trimming: 2 bases; junction bases outside the gene matches: 6. From germline, CDR1 is SQVTM and CDR2 ANQGSEA.

V is TRBV27 and J is TRBJ2-1, with D perhaps TRBD1 (5 bases). The end of the DNA aligns better with TRBJ2-7, so the J call may be wrong. Germline V gene data show CDR1 as MNHEY and CDR2 as SMNVEV (reference sequence). The CDR3 is 16 residues long. Here the CDR3 DNA reads TGTGCCAGCAGTTTATCCCCCCAGGGTTCCTACAATGAGCAGTACTTC. Amino acids: CASSLSPQGSYNEQYF.

This clonotype has more than one count but fewer than ten. J is TRBJ2-1 and V is TRBV20-1; 16 bases fit TRBD2. With V trimmed by 0 bases and J by 4 bases, 15 bases remained unmatched. The CDR3 spans 21 residues. CDR1 is DFQATT, CDR2 SNEGSKA, per germline (reference sequence). CDR3 bases: TGCAGTGCTAGAGATTTTAGGGCGGGACTAGCGGGAGGGGTCTGGTACAATGAGCAGTTCTTC. Protein sequence: CSARDFRAGLAGGVWYNEQFF.

This clonotype was seen many times. This rearrangement joins TRBV2 to TRBJ2-1; D may be TRBD2 (6 bases). The V end was cut by 8 bases, the J end by 5 bases, with 16 bases between. CDR3 size: 14 residues. CDR1 and CDR2 from the germline V gene are SNHLY and FYNNEI. CDR3 protein: CASGGQGFNNEQFF. DNA for the CDR3: TGTGCCAGCGGAGGGCAGGGTTTCAACAATGAGCAGTTCTTC.

This clonotype has more than one count but fewer than ten. The chain combines TRBV5-1 with TRBJ1-2, with D unclear. Germline values: CDR1 SGHRS, CDR2 YFSETQ. Trimming took off 3 bases at V and 9 bases at J, with 18 bases between the two ends. The CDR3 is 14 amino acids. The DNA of the CDR3 is TGCGCCAGCAGCTACGAGACGGATAAGATTCGCTACACCTTC. It is translated as CASSYETDKIRYTF.

The chain uses TRBV4-1 and TRBJ1-1; 9 bases are a match to TRBD1. The V and J ends lost 6 bases and 8 bases, in that order; junction bases with no gene match: 4. CDR1 and CDR2 (germline): MGHRA, YSYEKL. The CDR3 is 12 residues long. This CDR3 reads CASSRTGGEAFF. CDR3 nucleotides: TGCGCCAGCAGTCGCACAGGGGGCGAAGCTTTCTTT.

This clonotype was seen more than once but under ten times. This chain connects TRBV7-6 to TRBJ1-2; 7 positions match TRBD1. The CDR3 runs 14 residues. Per the germline V gene, CDR1 is SGHVS and CDR2 is FNYEAQ. V lost 6 bases and J lost 5; bases outside the gene matches: 9. The CDR3 sequence is CASRSGTANYGYTF. The CDR3 coding sequence is TGTGCCAGCAGATCCGGGACAGCCAATTATGGCTACACCTTC.

This clonotype was recorded at least ten times. The chain couples TRBV4-1 to TRBJ1-1, with D perhaps matching TRBD1 (5 bases). The CDR3 is made up of 15 amino acids. In germline, CDR1 is MGHRA, CDR2 YSYEKL. V was cut by 2 bases and J by 4 bases, with 14 bases left in between. The DNA of the CDR3 is TGCGCCAGCAGCCAATCGCCGCAGGGCGTCACTGAAGCTTTCTTT. It translates to CASSQSPQGVTEAFF.

The genes are TRBV7-9 and TRBJ2-1; D possibly corresponds to TRBD2 (6 bases). Looked up from germline, CDR1 is SEHNR and CDR2 is FQNEAQ (reference sequence). CDR3 length: 18 amino acids. Trimming removed 2 bases from V and 5 bases from J, with 22 bases in between. This CDR3 is CASSLRGRGGTFDNEQFF. The CDR3 coding sequence is TGTGCCAGCAGCTTAAGAGGGCGAGGCGGGACCTTTGACAATGAGCAGTTCTTC.

The chain joins TRBV24-1 to TRBJ1-2; D is unclear. The CDR3 runs 12 residues. In germline, CDR1 is KGHDR, CDR2 SFDVKD. V was cut by 4 bases and J by 8 bases, with 10 bases left in between. The CDR3 coding sequence is TGTGCCACCAGTGACTACACGGAGGGCTACACCTTC. It translates to CATSDYTEGYTF.

This chain uses TRBV6-2 or TRBV6-3 with TRBJ2-4; 9 nucleotides match TRBD2. V shed 6 bases, J shed 1 base, and the junction held 16 bases outside the gene matches. CDR3 length: 19 residues. CDR1 is MNHEY and CDR2 is SVGEGT in the germline V gene. In DNA, the CDR3 is TGTGCCAGCAGCCCCCATCCCGCGGGAGGGGGATACGCCAAAAACATTCAGTACTTC. Protein product: CASSPHPAGGGYAKNIQYF.

This clonotype was detected only a few times. The genes are TRBV5-1 and TRBJ1-2; the D gene is possibly TRBD1 (5 bases). CDR3 size: 15 residues. Trimming removed 0 bases from V and 5 bases from J, with 14 bases in between. Germline V gene data show CDR1 as SGHRS and CDR2 as YFSETQ. In DNA, the CDR3 is TGCGCCAGCAGCTTGGGTCGGGCAGGGCTATATGGCTACACCTTC. Residues: CASSLGRAGLYGYTF.

This clonotype was seen a handful of times. The chain uses TRBV18 and TRBJ1-2; D is perhaps TRBD1 (5 bases). This CDR3 comprises 13 residues. Trimming left V 3 bases short and J 3 bases short, with 8 bases between. Germline CDR1 and CDR2: KGHSH and LQKENI. The chain's CDR3 is CASSPGAYYGYTF. The CDR3 bases are TGTGCCAGCTCACCCGGGGCGTACTATGGCTACACCTTC.

Details on this clonotype: An end of the junction does not agree with germline; a read error may underlie this. The J gene is TRBJ2-1, the V gene TRBV15, with 8 bases identical to TRBD2. Germline V CDR1 and CDR2: LNHNV, YYDKDF (reference sequence). This CDR3 has 15 amino acids. The CDR3, as DNA: TGTGCCACCGGCAGAGATTTTACTAGCGGAAATGAGCAGTTCTTC. Encoded protein: CATGRDFTSGNEQFF.

This clonotype was found once. The chain employs TRBV20-1 and TRBJ2-7; 8 bases are shared with TRBD1. The J call is doubtful: the DNA matches TRBJ2-5 better. Germline CDR1 and CDR2: DFQATT and SNEGSKA (reference sequence). This CDR3 contains 16 residues. CDR3 nucleotides: TGCAGTGCTACAGGGACAGGCAAGGTCGTAGAGGAGACCCAGTACTTC. Its translation: CSATGTGKVVEETQYF.